This TCR beta chain comes out of a study of blood T cell repertoires in COVID-19. Study as a whole: Italy, Spain and the United States were the sources of the convalescent and acute COVID-19 samples.

In the original analysis: Reference gene primer amplification in the assay estimated nucleated cell counts. The assay was immunoSEQ multiplex PCR, and TCRdb's table has in-frame clones only and misses some. V and J calls and clone size are given by that table; D and trimming were obtained from the DNA. The sample holds about 170,000 clones; approximately 79% are singletons and the top ten take about 3%. This CDR3 region has 13 residues. The germline V gene encodes CDR1 MNHEY and CDR2 SVGAGI. The V end lost 10 bases, the J end lost 2 bases, and 15 bases lay between the germline ends. What was sequenced was peripheral blood. The chain employs TRBV6-5 and TRBJ2-7; the D gene is possibly TRBD2 (5 bases). This receptor was identified in a woman aged 80 or over with acute or convalescent COVID-19. The chain's CDR3 is CATYKPGTYEQYF. CDR3 in DNA: TGTGCCACCTACAAGCCGGGAACCTACGAGCAGTACTTC.